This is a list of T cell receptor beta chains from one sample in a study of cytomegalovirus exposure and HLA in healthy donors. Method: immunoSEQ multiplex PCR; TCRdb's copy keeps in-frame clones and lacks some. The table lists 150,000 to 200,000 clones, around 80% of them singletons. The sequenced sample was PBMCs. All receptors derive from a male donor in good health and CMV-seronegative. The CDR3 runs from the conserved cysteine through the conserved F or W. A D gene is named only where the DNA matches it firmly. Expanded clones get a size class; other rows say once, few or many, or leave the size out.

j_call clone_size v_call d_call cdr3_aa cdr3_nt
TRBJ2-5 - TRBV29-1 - CSVEAGGPQETQYF TGCAGCGTTGAGGCAGGGGGGCCCCAAGAGACCCAGTACTTC
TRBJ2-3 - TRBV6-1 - CASGPLSGSTDTQYF TGTGCCAGCGGCCCTCTTAGCGGTAGCACAGATACGCAGTATTTT
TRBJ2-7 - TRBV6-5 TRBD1 CASIKPGQGAYEQYF TGTGCCAGCATTAAGCCGGGACAGGGGGCCTACGAGCAGTACTTC
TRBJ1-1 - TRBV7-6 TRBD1 CASSSNTGDRTEAFF TGTGCCAGCAGCTCGAATACAGGGGATCGGACTGAAGCTTTCTTT
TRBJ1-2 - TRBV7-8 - CASSRGGAPNYGYTF TGTGCCAGCAGTCGCGGGGGGGCCCCTAACTATGGCTACACCTTC
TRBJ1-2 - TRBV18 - CASSPPTRYYGYTF TGTGCCAGCTCACCACCGACACGCTACTATGGCTACACCTTC
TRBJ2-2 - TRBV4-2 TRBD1 CASSTGQGTGELFF TGTGCCAGCAGCACCGGACAGGGGACCGGGGAGCTGTTTTTT
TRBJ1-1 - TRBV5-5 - CASSWTSLNTEAFF TGTGCCAGCAGCTGGACAAGCCTGAACACTGAAGCTTTCTTT
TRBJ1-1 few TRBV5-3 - CARSSNRTATQEAFF TGTGCCAGAAGCTCAAACCGGACAGCAACGCAAGAAGCTTTCTTT
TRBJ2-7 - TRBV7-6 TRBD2 CASSPNGGAGSEQYF TGTGCCAGCAGCCCAAACGGGGGGGCCGGTAGCGAGCAGTACTTC